This T cell receptor beta chain was profiled in a study of PD-1 blockade in classical Hodgkin lymphoma. Study outcomes and limitations: Healthy donors were reported to have higher baseline TCR diversity than newly diagnosed patients.

CDR1 is SGHDT and CDR2 is YYEEEE in the germline V gene. Trimming stripped 1 base from V and 2 bases from J, with 13 bases between. The CDR3 extends over 15 amino acids. Clones were read by immunoSEQ multiplex PCR, and TCRdb kept only the in-frame ones, dropping some. This sample yields more than 40,000 clones, of which roughly 90% are seen a single time; over 8% belongs to the top ten. Patients all relapsed after autologous stem cell transplantation, and there was variation in brentuximab vedotin exposure. Points on this clone: Antigen: not known.

This chain uses TRBV5-6 with TRBJ2-7, with TRBD2 as a possible D gene (7 bases). This receptor was taken from a human donor with classical Hodgkin lymphoma. The sequences come from peripheral blood mononuclear cells (PBMCs), collected at baseline. CDR3 protein: CASSLLQGGTYEQYF. The DNA of the CDR3 is TGTGCCAGCAGCTTGTTACAGGGAGGGACCTACGAGCAGTACTTC.